The 22 T cell receptor beta chains below all came from one sample that was sequenced in a study of beta chain features in type 1 diabetes. What was sequenced were expressed TCRB transcripts, since all of the isolated RNA had been reverse transcribed. Here immunoSEQ multiplex PCR was the method, and the copy in TCRdb shows in-frame clones only, minus some. Among about 130,000 clones listed, around a tenth were seen once. The source material was central memory CD4+ T cells from blood. The origin of the receptors is a man in his late teens or twenties in good health.

This clone has more than one count but fewer than ten. V gene TRBV4-3 combines with J gene TRBJ2-3; 7 bases are shared with TRBD1. Germline V gene sequence: CDR1 LGHNA, CDR2 YSLEER. The trim removed 0 bases at V and 2 bases at J, leaving 8 bases unmatched. The CDR3 runs to 17 residues. The CDR3 loop is CASSQELTGDPTDTQYF. The CDR3 coding sequence is TGCGCCAGCAGCCAAGAATTAACAGGGGACCCCACAGATACGCAGTATTTT.

The chain has TRBV27 and TRBJ1-1, with D perhaps matching TRBD1 (6 bases). V gave up 4 bases and J gave up 9 bases, with 12 bases separating them. This CDR3 has 12 residues. Germline V gives CDR1 MNHEY, CDR2 SMNVEV (reference sequence). As DNA, the CDR3 is TGTGCCAGCAGTTCCCGGACAGATAAAGCTTTCTTT. The encoded protein is CASSSRTDKAFF.

This clone appeared a few times. The chain couples TRBV9 to TRBJ2-3, with TRBD2 identical over 14 bases. The CDR3 runs 17 residues. Trimming at V came to 1 base and at J to 2 bases, leaving 3 bases not matched to a gene. Germline lookup yields CDR1 SGDLS and CDR2 YYNGEE. CDR3 region: CASSVLGLAGATDTQYF. Written as DNA, the CDR3 is TGTGCCAGCAGCGTATTGGGACTAGCGGGGGCCACAGATACGCAGTATTTT.

The chain joins TRBV4-1 to TRBJ2-3; 12 nucleotides agree with TRBD1. This CDR3 is 15 amino acids long. The ends lost 4 bases at V and 4 bases at J; junction bases unmatched: 3. Per the germline V gene, CDR1 is MGHRA and CDR2 is YSYEKL. The CDR3 DNA follows: TGCGCCAGCAGCCCCCGGGACAGGGGGCCAGATACGCAGTATTTT. Translated, it gives CASSPRDRGPDTQYF.

V is TRBV4-3 and J is TRBJ2-5; 14 positions agree with TRBD2. The CDR3 has 16 residues. Trimming removed 5 bases from V and 3 bases from J; junction bases left unmatched: 5. Looked up from germline, CDR1 is LGHNA and CDR2 is YSLEER. The CDR3 DNA reads TGCGCCAGCAGCAAAGGACTAGCGGGGGGAGAAGAGACCCAGTACTTC. Translation: CASSKGLAGGEETQYF.

There are a few counts of this clone. Distinct nucleotide sequences in the sample also encode this CDR3. The J gene is TRBJ2-3, the V gene TRBV5-4; the D gene is possibly TRBD2 (6 bases). This CDR3 is built from 15 residues. CDR1 and CDR2 from the germline V gene are SGHNT and YYREEE (reference sequence). V dropped 1 base and J dropped 2 bases, with 11 bases sitting between them. The CDR3 region has the DNA TGTGCCAGCAGCTTGCGGGCGGGGCCCACAGATACGCAGTATTTT. Residues: CASSLRAGPTDTQYF. The full variable domain, its missing parts supplied by reference TRBV5-4 and TRBJ2-3, is ETGVTQSPTHLIKTRGQQVTLRCSSQSGHNTVSWYQQALGQGPQFIFQYYREEENGRGNFPPRFSGLQFPNYSSELNVNALELDDSALYLCASSLRAGPTDTQYFGPGTRLTVL.

The gene calls are TRBV29-1 and TRBJ2-7, with 8 bases lining up with TRBD2. J gave up 3 bases and V 7 bases, and 8 bases lay outside the gene matches. The CDR3 sequence is 13 residues long. CDR1 is SQVTM, CDR2 ANQGSEA, per germline. The CDR3 DNA is TGCAGCGCCGGGGGGCGGGGGGACTACGAGCAGTACTTC. Protein product: CSAGGRGDYEQYF.

The gene calls are TRBV6-5 and TRBJ2-1; a weak D match, TRBD2 (7 bases). V gave up 4 bases and J gave up 9 bases, with 10 bases separating them. Germline assignment: CDR1 MNHEY and CDR2 SVGAGI. The CDR3 runs to 12 residues. CDR3 loop: CASSSGGTEQFF. CDR3 nucleotide sequence: TGTGCCAGCAGTTCGGGGGGCACTGAGCAGTTCTTC.

The V call is TRBV4-2, the J call TRBJ2-7, with TRBD1 identical over 8 bases. Germline values: CDR1 LGHNA, CDR2 YNFKEQ. V was pared by 3 bases and J by 3 bases, with 7 bases of the junction left unmatched. The CDR3 consists of 15 residues. CDR3 nucleotide sequence: TGTGCCAGCAGCCAGGGGGGACAGGCCTACTACGAGCAGTACTTC. Residues: CASSQGGQAYYEQYF.

V and J are TRBV7-8 and TRBJ2-5; 12 bases are a match to TRBD2. The germline V gene encodes CDR1 SGHVS and CDR2 FQNEAQ. The CDR3 is 17 residues long. Germline trimming cut 0 bases from V and 5 bases from J; bases unmatched to any gene: 7. The DNA for the CDR3 is TGTGCCAGCAGCTTAGCTGCGCTAGCGGGGGGGAGGGAGACCCAGTACTTC. Encoded protein: CASSLAALAGGRETQYF.

CDR3 nucleotides: TGTGCCAGCAGCCAAGTGGAGGGCTTAGGCTATGGCTACACCTTC. Protein sequence: CASSQVEGLGYGYTF. The chain couples TRBV4-2 to TRBJ1-2; D remains unclear. Germline lookup yields CDR1 LGHNA and CDR2 YNFKEQ. The germline V and J ends were trimmed by 1 base and 4 bases, with 13 bases remaining between them. CDR3 length: 15 residues.

The chain recombines TRBV10-3 with TRBJ2-3; perhaps TRBD2 as D (5 bases). Per the germline V gene, CDR1 is ENHRY and CDR2 is SYGVKD. This CDR3 has 15 amino acids. Trimming pared 4 bases from V and 0 bases from J, leaving 11 bases between. CDR3 loop: CAISGISGSTDTQYF. The CDR3 nucleotides are TGTGCCATCAGTGGAATCTCGGGGAGCACAGATACGCAGTATTTT.

This clone was observed a few times. This chain connects TRBV5-1 to TRBJ1-2, with D tentatively TRBD1 (6 bases). CDR1 and CDR2 (germline): SGHRS, YFSETQ. The CDR3 runs to 15 residues. V dropped 4 bases and J dropped 4 bases, with 17 bases sitting between them. Written as DNA, the CDR3 is TGCGCCAGCAGCCCAGGGGAGGGGCCCCTCTATGGCTACACCTTC. Protein product: CASSPGEGPLYGYTF.

Details on this clone: The same CDR3 can be traced to other DNA sequences in this sample. This chain joins TRBV30 and TRBJ2-1; the match to TRBD2 covers 10 bases. V was pared by 4 bases and J by 2 bases, with 2 bases of the junction left unmatched. Per the germline V gene, CDR1 is GTSNPN and CDR2 is SVGIG (reference sequence). The CDR3 is 14 residues long. In DNA form, the CDR3 reads TGTGCCTGGACTAGCGGGGGACCCTACAATGAGCAGTTCTTC. Protein: CAWTSGGPYNEQFF.

CDR3 in DNA: TGTGCCAGTACTAGCGGGGGGGATAGCTCCTACGAGCAGTACTTC. It yields the protein CASTSGGDSSYEQYF. The genes are TRBV6-1 and TRBJ2-7; 13 bases line up with TRBD2. Per germline, CDR1 MNHNS and CDR2 SASEGT. After removal of 9 bases from V and 0 bases from J, the junction contained 5 bases not matched to a gene. CDR3 length: 15 residues.

A few counts support this clone. The V call is TRBV18, the J call TRBJ2-5, with 8 bases identical to TRBD1. Germline assignment: CDR1 KGHSH and CDR2 LQKENI. There are 14 residues in the CDR3. V gave up 2 bases and J gave up 1 base; unmatched junction bases: 0. CDR3 DNA: TGTGCCAGCTCACCAACAGGGGGCCAAGAGACCCAGTACTTC. This encodes CASSPTGGQETQYF.

The chain couples TRBV30 to TRBJ2-7, with 7 bases identical to TRBD1. The CDR3 consists of 15 residues. Per the germline V gene, CDR1 is GTSNPN and CDR2 is SVGIG (reference sequence). Trimming at V came to 5 bases and at J to 2 bases, leaving 12 bases not matched to a gene. CDR3 amino acids: CAWDDYTGQTYEQYF. The DNA of the CDR3 is TGTGCCTGGGATGACTATACGGGACAGACCTACGAGCAGTACTTC.

This clone was picked up many times. The CDR3, as DNA: TGTGCCATCAGAGACAGCAGGGGGTTCTACGAGCAGTACTTC. Its translation is CAIRDSRGFYEQYF. The chain joins TRBV10-3 to TRBJ2-7; 7 nucleotides agree with TRBD1. Germline lookup yields CDR1 ENHRY and CDR2 SYGVKD. J was trimmed by 3 bases and V by 6 bases; bases with no gene match: 8. This CDR3 spans 14 amino acids.

V and J are TRBV5-1 and TRBJ2-5; D unresolved. This CDR3 has 14 amino acids. Trimming took off 2 bases at V and 2 bases at J, with 10 bases between the two ends. CDR1 SGHRS and CDR2 YFSETQ come from the germline V gene. The CDR3 here is CASSFGTSQETQYF. CDR3 sequence (DNA): TGCGCCAGCAGCTTTGGCACATCGCAAGAGACCCAGTACTTC.

The CDR3 DNA reads TGTGCCAGCAGCCAAAAAACCGGGACAGGGGCCTACGAGCAGTACTTC. Amino acids: CASSQKTGTGAYEQYF. The chain combines TRBV4-2 with TRBJ2-7; 10 nucleotides agree with TRBD1. Germline-derived CDR1 and CDR2 are LGHNA and YNFKEQ. This CDR3 contains 16 residues. V shed 2 bases, J shed 2 bases, and the junction held 6 bases outside the gene matches.

The sample holds a few counts of this clone. The chain employs TRBV9 and TRBJ2-3; 13 bases are shared with TRBD2. The CDR3 extends over 17 amino acids. Germline loops: CDR1 SGDLS, CDR2 YYNGEE. Losses at the gene ends were 0 bases for V and 6 bases for J; bases not matched to a gene: 7. Here the CDR3 reads CASSVGTSGGLPDTQYF. In DNA, the CDR3 is TGTGCCAGCAGCGTAGGGACTAGCGGGGGCCTACCCGATACGCAGTATTTT.

A few counts support this clone. This rearrangement joins TRBV7-8 to TRBJ2-7, with 8 positions matching TRBD2. The germline gives CDR1 SGHVS, CDR2 FQNEAQ. This CDR3 region has 15 residues. V lost 0 bases and J lost 1; bases outside the gene matches: 2. The CDR3 DNA reads as TGTGCCAGCAGCTTAGCCGGCGGGGGGTCCTACGAGCAGTACTTC. It yields the protein CASSLAGGGSYEQYF.